The TCR beta chain described here comes from a study of cytomegalovirus exposure and HLA in healthy donors. Across the whole study: Both the approximately 120 validation repertoires and the approximately 700 first-cohort repertoires used the same platform, as reported by a later analysis. General study findings and limits: TCR beta chains numbering approximately 150 were designated cytomegalovirus-associated.

Here immunoSEQ multiplex PCR was the method, and the copy in TCRdb shows in-frame clones only, minus some. The data contain 150,000 to 200,000 clones, 65% to 85% of them singletons. From the 120-subject validation cohort, which was separate from the approximately 670-subject first cohort, the donors were drawn. About this clone itself: What it binds is not known.

CDR1 and CDR2 (germline): SGHAT, FQNNGV. Trimming cost V 6 bases and J 0 bases; bases outside gene matches: 14. The CDR3 length is 18 residues. Material for sequencing was PBMCs. The J gene is TRBJ2-3, the V gene TRBV11-2; 8 bases map to TRBD2. The clonotype was recovered from a woman younger than 30 in good health and CMV-seropositive. CDR3 residues: CASRQGQRGSLSTDTQYF. The CDR3 region has the DNA TGTGCCAGCAGGCAGGGCCAGCGGGGGTCATTAAGCACAGATACGCAGTATTTT.